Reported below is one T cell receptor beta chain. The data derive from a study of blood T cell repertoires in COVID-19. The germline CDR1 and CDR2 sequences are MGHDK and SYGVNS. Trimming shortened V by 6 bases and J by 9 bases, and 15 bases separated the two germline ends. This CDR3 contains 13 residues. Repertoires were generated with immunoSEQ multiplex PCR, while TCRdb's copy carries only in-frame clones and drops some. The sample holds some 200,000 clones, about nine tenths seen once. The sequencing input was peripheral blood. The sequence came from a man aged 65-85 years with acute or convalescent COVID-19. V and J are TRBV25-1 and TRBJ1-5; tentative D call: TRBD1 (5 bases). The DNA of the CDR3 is TGTGCCAGCAGCAATACAGGTATCGGGCCCCAGCATTTT. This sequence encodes CASSNTGIGPQHF.